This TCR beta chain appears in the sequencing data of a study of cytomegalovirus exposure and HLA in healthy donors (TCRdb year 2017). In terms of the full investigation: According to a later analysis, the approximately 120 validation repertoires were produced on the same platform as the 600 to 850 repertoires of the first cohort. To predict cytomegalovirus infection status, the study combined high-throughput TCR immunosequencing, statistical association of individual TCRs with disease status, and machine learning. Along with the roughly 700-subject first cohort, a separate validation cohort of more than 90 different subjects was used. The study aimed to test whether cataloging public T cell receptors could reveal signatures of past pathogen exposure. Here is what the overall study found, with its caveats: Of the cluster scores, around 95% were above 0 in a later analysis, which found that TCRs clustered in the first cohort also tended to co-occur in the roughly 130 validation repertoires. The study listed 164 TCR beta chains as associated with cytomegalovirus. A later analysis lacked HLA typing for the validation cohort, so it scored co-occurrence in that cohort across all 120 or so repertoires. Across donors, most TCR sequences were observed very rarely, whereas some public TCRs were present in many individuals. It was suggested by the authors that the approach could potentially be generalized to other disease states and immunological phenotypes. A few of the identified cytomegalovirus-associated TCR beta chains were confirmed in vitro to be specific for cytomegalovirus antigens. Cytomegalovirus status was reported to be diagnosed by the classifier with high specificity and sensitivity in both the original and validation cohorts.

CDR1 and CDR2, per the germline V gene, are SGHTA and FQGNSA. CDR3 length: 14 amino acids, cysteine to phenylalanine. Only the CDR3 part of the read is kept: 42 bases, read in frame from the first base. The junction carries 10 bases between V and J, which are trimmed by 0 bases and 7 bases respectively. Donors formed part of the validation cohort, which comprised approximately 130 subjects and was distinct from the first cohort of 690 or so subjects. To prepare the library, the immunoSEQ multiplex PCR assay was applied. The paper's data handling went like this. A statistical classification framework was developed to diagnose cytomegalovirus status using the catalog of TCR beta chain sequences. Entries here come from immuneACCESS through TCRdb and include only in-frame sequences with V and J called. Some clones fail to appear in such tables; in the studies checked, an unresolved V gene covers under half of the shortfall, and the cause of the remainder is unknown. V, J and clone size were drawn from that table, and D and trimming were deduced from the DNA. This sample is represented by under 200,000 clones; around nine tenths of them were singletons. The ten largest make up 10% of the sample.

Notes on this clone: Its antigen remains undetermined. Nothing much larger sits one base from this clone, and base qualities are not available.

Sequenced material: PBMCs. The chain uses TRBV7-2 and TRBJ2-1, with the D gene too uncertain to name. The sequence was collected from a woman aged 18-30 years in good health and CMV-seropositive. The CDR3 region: CASSLAVGLNEQFF. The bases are TGTGCCAGCAGCTTAGCGGTTGGGCTTAATGAGCAGTTCTTC.